This entry lists 11 T cell receptor beta chains sequenced from one sample in a study of T cell changes during pregnancy in multiple sclerosis. The data were produced by immunoSEQ multiplex PCR, yet TCRdb's version contains in-frame clones alone and is incomplete. This table holds 100,000 or so clones, 85% to 95% found once. The sequencing used peripheral blood, collected before pregnancy. These receptor sequences come from a female donor with multiple sclerosis, enrolled in a pregnancy study.

This chain joins TRBV4-3 and TRBJ1-5, with D unclear. Trimming removed 1 base from V and 6 bases from J, with 7 bases in between. Germline lookup yields CDR1 LGHNA and CDR2 YSLEER. The CDR3 is 13 amino acids. CDR3 in amino acids: CASSQVEGQPQHF. CDR3 bases: TGCGCCAGCAGCCAAGTTGAGGGTCAGCCCCAGCATTTT.

The chain is built from TRBV10-3 and TRBJ2-1, with TRBD2 matching over 10 bases. There are 15 residues in the CDR3. Per germline, CDR1 ENHRY and CDR2 SYGVKD. The junction had 6 bases not matched to a gene; V was cut back by 6 bases and J by 4 bases. For the CDR3, the DNA is TGTGCCATCAGCCCTTCTAGCGGGAGTTACAATGAGCAGTTCTTC. Its translation: CAISPSSGSYNEQFF.

CDR3 coding DNA: TGTGCCAGCAGCGTAGCTAGCGGAGGGGGGTACAATGAGCAGTTCTTC. As protein: CASSVASGGGYNEQFF. The V call is TRBV9, the J call TRBJ2-1, with D possibly matching TRBD2 (7 bases). Looked up from germline, CDR1 is SGDLS and CDR2 is YYNGEE. CDR3 length: 16 residues. V lost 0 bases and J lost 4, with 14 bases in between.

The count of this clone is one. The chain uses TRBV6-5 and TRBJ2-1; TRBD2 agrees at 8 bases. Germline CDR1 is MNHEY and CDR2 is SVGAGI. This CDR3 spans 15 amino acids. V shed 2 bases, J shed 7 bases, and the junction held 7 bases outside the gene matches. The CDR3: CASSYQLAAYNEQFF. The CDR3 region has the DNA TGTGCCAGCAGTTACCAACTAGCGGCTTATAATGAGCAGTTCTTC.

The chain employs TRBV30 and TRBJ2-7, with 7 bases lining up with TRBD1. V dropped 7 bases and J dropped 4; count of bases not matched to a gene: 13. The CDR3 covers 14 residues. Germline V gene data show CDR1 as GTSNPN and CDR2 as SVGIG (reference sequence). The CDR3 DNA follows: TGTGCCTCACGGGGTGGGGCAGGGGGTTACGAGCAGTACTTC. It is translated as CASRGGAGGYEQYF.

The CDR3 here is CASSYVTRSGELFF. The CDR3 DNA reads TGTGCCAGCAGTTACGTGACTAGATCCGGGGAGCTGTTTTTT. The chain is built from TRBV6-5 and TRBJ2-2, with D maybe TRBD2 (6 bases). The CDR3 is made up of 14 amino acids. Germline assignment: CDR1 MNHEY and CDR2 SVGAGI. The germline V and J ends were trimmed by 2 bases and 6 bases, with 10 bases remaining between them.

The chain links TRBV29-1 to TRBJ1-3, with 8 bases fitting TRBD1. Trimming took 4 bases from V and 4 from J; bases not matched to a gene: 6. Germline V lookup: CDR1 SQVTM, CDR2 ANQGSEA. This CDR3 has 14 residues. CDR3 nucleotides: TGCAGCGTTGCGCACAGGGGGTCCGGAAACACCATATATTTT. Its translation: CSVAHRGSGNTIYF.

The chain employs TRBV6-5 and TRBJ1-1; TRBD1 agrees at 10 bases. This CDR3 region has 15 residues. Germline CDR1 MNHEY, CDR2 SVGAGI. The trim removed 7 bases at V and 5 bases at J, leaving 10 bases unmatched. The CDR3 loop is CASKLPGQGNTEAFF. CDR3 coding DNA: TGTGCCAGCAAACTTCCGGGACAGGGGAATACTGAAGCTTTCTTT.

The J gene is TRBJ2-5, the V gene TRBV7-2; 8 bases agree with TRBD2. This CDR3 spans 16 amino acids. The germline V gene encodes CDR1 SGHTA and CDR2 FQGNSA. V was clipped by 5 bases and J by 4 bases; unmatched bases: 12. CDR3 bases: TGTGCCAGCAGCCCTTTCGGGGGGACTAGAGGAGAGACCCAGTACTTC. It is translated as CASSPFGGTRGETQYF.

The V gene is TRBV18, the J gene TRBJ1-3, with D perhaps TRBD1 (5 bases). The V end lost 4 bases, the J end lost 4 bases, and 17 bases lay between the germline ends. The CDR3 spans 16 residues. The germline V gene has CDR1 KGHSH and CDR2 LQKENI. CDR3 residues: CASSLQDTGIGNTIYF. The CDR3 DNA reads TGTGCCAGCTCACTCCAGGACACAGGCATCGGAAACACCATATATTTT.

Written as DNA, the CDR3 is TGTGCCAGCAGGACTAGCGGTACCTACAATGAGCAGTTCTTC. The encoded protein is CASRTSGTYNEQFF. J is TRBJ2-1 and V is TRBV2; 9 nucleotides agree with TRBD2. V shed 6 bases, J shed 2 bases, and the junction held 2 bases outside the gene matches. Per germline, CDR1 SNHLY and CDR2 FYNNEI. The length of the CDR3 is 14 residues.